This T cell receptor beta chain was sequenced for a study of shared clonotypes between healthy human individuals. General study points: The study found lower generation probabilities in non-shared clonotypes than in those shared by all four donors. Naive subsets tended to show greater estimated richness than memory subsets.

The CDR3 is 13 amino acids. The J segment lost 4 bases and the V segment lost 4 bases, leaving 0 bases of the junction unmatched. In germline, CDR1 is KGHSH, CDR2 LQKENI. As for this clone: What it binds is not known. Other DNA sequences in this specimen translate into the identical CDR3.

Profiled with immunoSEQ multiplex PCR; TCRdb holds only in-frame clones, not every one. This sample has some 2,500,000 clones; just under 95% occur once, and the top ten carry approximately 0.41%. The chain carries TRBV18 and TRBJ1-5, with 8 bases fitting TRBD1. The TCR comes from a man aged 18 to 35 in good health. Some clones in this sample may be carry-over from other donors' samples. Sample: naive CD4+ T cells from PBMCs. Described subset: CD45RA+ positively selected. The CDR3 loop is CASSRDRNQPQHF. The CDR3 region has the DNA TGTGCCAGCTCACGGGACAGGAATCAGCCCCAGCATTTT. Combining the CDR3 with reference TRBV18 and TRBJ1-5 gives the whole variable domain NAGVMQNPRHLVRRRGQEARLRCSPMKGHSHVYWYRQLPEEGLKFMVYLQKENIIDESGMPKERFSAEFPKEGPSILRIQQVVRGDSAAYFCASSRDRNQPQHFGDGTRLSIL.